The 18 T cell receptor beta chains reported below all come from one sample, sequenced in a study of T cell responses to AZD1222 COVID-19 vaccine. The method was immunoSEQ multiplex PCR; TCRdb's version includes in-frame clones alone and lacks a portion of them. This table holds about 170,000 clones, approximately 90% found once. This specimen consisted of peripheral blood, obtained on day 0 of AZD1222 vaccination. All receptors come from an adult in good health.

The rearrangement links TRBV9 to TRBJ2-2; D uncertain. Trimming took off 5 bases at V and 6 bases at J, with 17 bases between the two ends. The CDR3 is 15 residues long. The germline CDR1 and CDR2 sequences are SGDLS and YYNGEE. This CDR3 is CASSATGSSPGELFF. CDR3 DNA sequence: TGTGCCAGCAGTGCAACTGGCAGTTCTCCCGGGGAGCTGTTTTTT. The variable domain in full, with the rest retrieved from reference TRBV9 and TRBJ2-2, is DSGVTQTPKHLITATGQRVTLRCSPRSGDLSVYWYQQSLDQGLQFLIQYYNGEERAKGNILERFSAQQFPDLHSELNLSSLELGDSALYFCASSATGSSPGELFFGEGSRLTVL.

The sample holds one count of this clone. The chain couples TRBV4-2 to TRBJ2-5, with TRBD1 matching 8 bases. There are 15 residues in the CDR3. Germline V lookup: CDR1 LGHNA, CDR2 YNFKEQ. The junction had 4 bases not matched to a gene; V was cut back by 1 base and J by 3 bases. The CDR3 nucleotides read TGTGCCAGCAGCCAAGGACTGGACAGGGAAGAGACCCAGTACTTC. Its protein product is CASSQGLDREETQYF.

In this sample, this clone turned up a few times. This chain links TRBV7-9 with TRBJ2-7, with TRBD1 identical over 7 bases. V was pared by 4 bases and J by 2 bases, with 8 bases of the junction left unmatched. There are 15 residues in the CDR3. From germline, CDR1 is SEHNR and CDR2 FQNEAQ (reference sequence). The CDR3: CASSSTGYHPYEQYF. CDR3 DNA: TGTGCCAGCAGCTCGACAGGGTACCATCCCTACGAGCAGTACTTC.

V gene TRBV5-8 combines with J gene TRBJ2-2; D remains unclear. Germline lookup yields CDR1 SGHTS and CDR2 YDEGEE. Trimming cost V 4 bases and J 6 bases, with 10 bases left between them. There are 13 residues in the CDR3. This CDR3 is CASSRGRSGELFF. As DNA, the CDR3 is TGTGCCAGCAGCCGAGGAAGGTCCGGGGAGCTGTTTTTT.

This chain joins TRBV5-5 and TRBJ2-5; 7 nucleotides match TRBD2. Germline-derived CDR1 and CDR2 are SGHKS and YYEKEE (reference sequence). The CDR3 covers 13 residues. V was pared by 5 bases and J by 3 bases, with 4 bases of the junction left unmatched. CDR3 in DNA: TGTGCCAGCAGTCGCGGGGGAGAAGAGACCCAGTACTTC. Protein product: CASSRGGEETQYF.

The V call is TRBV3-1 (or the pseudogene TRBV3-2), the J call TRBJ2-2, with D possibly TRBD1 on 5 matching bases. Between the trimmed V and J ends, which lost 4 bases and 6 bases, there was a span of 15 bases. The CDR3 covers 15 residues. Germline CDR1 is LGHDT and CDR2 is YNNKEL (reference sequence). CDR3 DNA: TGTGCCAGCAGCCGGCTAGGGGTGTCGTCCGGGGAGCTGTTTTTT. This gives the protein CASSRLGVSSGELFF.

The CDR3 protein is CATSDAQGPEQFF. The CDR3 DNA follows: TGTGCCACCAGTGATGCACAGGGGCCTGAGCAGTTCTTC. The chain employs TRBV24-1 and TRBJ2-1; 7 bases fit TRBD1. Germline CDR1 KGHDR, CDR2 SFDVKD. V gave up 3 bases and J gave up 9 bases; unmatched junction bases: 4. The CDR3 runs 13 residues.

The V and J genes are TRBV15 and TRBJ1-2; 7 bases agree with TRBD1. Trimming removed 9 bases from V and 4 bases from J; junction bases left unmatched: 8. Germline V CDR1 and CDR2: LNHNV, YYDKDF (reference sequence). This CDR3 region has 13 residues. CDR3 in amino acids: CATGNRGGYGYTF. The CDR3 bases are TGTGCCACGGGAAACAGGGGAGGCTATGGCTACACCTTC.

This rearrangement joins TRBV3-1 (or the pseudogene TRBV3-2) to TRBJ1-1; tentative D call: TRBD1 (6 bases). Germline CDR1 LGHDT, CDR2 YNNKEL (reference sequence). There are 15 residues in the CDR3. Trimming took 1 base from V and 4 from J, leaving 13 bases between them. CDR3 DNA: TGTGCCAGCAGCCAAGGGACAGTTCGCAGCACTGAAGCTTTCTTT. Protein: CASSQGTVRSTEAFF.

The gene calls are TRBV5-5 and TRBJ2-4; no clear D. The CDR3 has 13 amino acids. Germline V lookup: CDR1 SGHKS, CDR2 YYEKEE (reference sequence). V lost 0 bases to trimming and J lost 5 bases, with 6 bases between them. The CDR3 is CASSLGWENIQYF. The CDR3 nucleotides read TGTGCCAGCAGCTTGGGATGGGAAAACATTCAGTACTTC. Full variable domain (rest looked up from reference TRBV5-5 and TRBJ2-4): DAGVTQSPTHLIKTRGQQVTLRCSPISGHKSVSWYQQVLGQGPQFIFQYYEKEERGRGNFPDRFSARQFPNYSSELNVNALLLGDSALYLCASSLGWENIQYFGAGTRLSVL.

The V and J genes are TRBV9 and TRBJ1-2; tentatively, D is TRBD1 (5 bases). There are 14 residues in the CDR3. The germline V and J ends were trimmed by 3 bases and 2 bases, with 11 bases remaining between them. Germline V CDR1 and CDR2: SGDLS, YYNGEE. The DNA for the CDR3 is TGTGCCAGCAGCGCCCAGTGGGGGAACTATGGCTACACCTTC. Amino acids: CASSAQWGNYGYTF.

The chain is built from TRBV7-8 and TRBJ2-7, with D unclear. V lost 2 bases, J lost 3 bases, and 11 bases lay in between. The CDR3 length is 14 residues. Germline CDR1 is SGHVS and CDR2 is FQNEAQ. As DNA, the CDR3 is TGTGCCAGCAGCTTAAGGATCAGCAACTACGAGCAGTACTTC. Translated, it gives CASSLRISNYEQYF. Full variable domain (missing parts from reference TRBV7-8 and TRBJ2-7): GAGVSQSPRYKVAKRGQDVALRCDPISGHVSLFWYQQALGQGPEFLTYFQNEAQLDKSGLPSDRFFAERPEGSVSTLKIQRTQQEDSAVYLCASSLRISNYEQYFGPGTRLTVT.

CDR3 DNA sequence: TGTGCCAGCAGTTTAGGTCAAGAGACCCAGTACTTC. Protein product: CASSLGQETQYF. The gene calls are TRBV12-3 or TRBV12-4 and TRBJ2-5; D call uncertain. Between the trimmed V and J ends, which lost 1 base and 2 bases, there was a span of 2 bases. The CDR3 has 12 residues.

The V and J genes are TRBV6-5 and TRBJ1-5, with D uncertain. This CDR3 contains 15 residues. Germline loops: CDR1 MNHEY, CDR2 SVGAGI. Trimming shortened V by 7 bases and J by 0 bases, and 13 bases separated the two germline ends. CDR3 nucleotides: TGTGCCAGCACCAGCGGGGTCGATAGCAATCAGCCCCAGCATTTT. This gives the protein CASTSGVDSNQPQHF.

This sequence joins TRBV9 and TRBJ1-1; D is unclear. Germline V gives CDR1 SGDLS, CDR2 YYNGEE. This CDR3 has 15 amino acids. V lost 0 bases and J 0 bases, leaving 9 bases between the germline ends. DNA for the CDR3: TGTGCCAGCAGCGTAGGTCCCAGCTTGAACACTGAAGCTTTCTTT. Translating it yields CASSVGPSLNTEAFF.

The chain has TRBV7-9 and TRBJ1-2, with D tentatively TRBD1 (6 bases). Germline V lookup: CDR1 SEHNR, CDR2 FQNEAQ (reference sequence). V lost 8 bases, J lost 4 bases, and 14 bases lay in between. The CDR3 has 13 residues. CDR3 residues: CASAPRGGYGYTF. The DNA of the CDR3 is TGTGCCAGCGCACCCAGGGGTGGCTATGGCTACACCTTC. The complete variable domain, with remaining parts taken from reference TRBV7-9 and TRBJ1-2, reads DTGVSQNPRHKITKRGQNVTFRCDPISEHNRLYWYRQTLGQGPEFLTYFQNEAQLEKSRLLSDRFSAERPKGSFSTLEIQRTEQGDSAMYLCASAPRGGYGYTFGSGTRLTVV.

The chain joins TRBV6-5 to TRBJ2-6, with D uncertain. The CDR3 covers 16 residues. V dropped 2 bases and J dropped 4 bases, with 12 bases sitting between them. Germline V lookup: CDR1 MNHEY, CDR2 SVGAGI. CDR3 sequence reads: CASSYNSVTGANVLTF. CDR3 DNA: TGTGCCAGCAGTTACAATTCAGTAACCGGGGCCAACGTCCTGACTTTC.

The chain links TRBV27 to TRBJ2-6; D is tentatively TRBD1 or TRBD2 (5 bases each). Trimming took off 5 bases at V and 0 bases at J, with 26 bases between the two ends. The CDR3 sequence is 21 residues long. Germline-derived CDR1 and CDR2 are MNHEY and SMNVEV (reference sequence). This CDR3 reads CASSTPLGWGTSPSGANVLTF. The CDR3 nucleotides are TGTGCCAGCAGTACGCCCCTCGGGTGGGGGACCTCTCCCTCTGGGGCCAACGTCCTGACTTTC.